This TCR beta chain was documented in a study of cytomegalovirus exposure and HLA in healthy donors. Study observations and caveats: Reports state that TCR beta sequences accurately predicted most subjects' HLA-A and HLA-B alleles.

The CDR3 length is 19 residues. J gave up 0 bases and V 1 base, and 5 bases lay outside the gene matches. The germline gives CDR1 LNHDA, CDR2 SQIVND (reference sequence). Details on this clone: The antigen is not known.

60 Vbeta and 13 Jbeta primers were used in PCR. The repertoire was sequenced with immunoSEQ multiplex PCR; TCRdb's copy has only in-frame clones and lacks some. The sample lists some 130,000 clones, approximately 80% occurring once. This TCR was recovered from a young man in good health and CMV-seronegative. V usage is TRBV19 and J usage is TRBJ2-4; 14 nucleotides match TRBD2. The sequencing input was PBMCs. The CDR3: CASSIGLAGGILAKNIQYF. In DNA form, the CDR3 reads TGTGCCAGTAGTATAGGACTAGCGGGAGGGATCCTAGCCAAAAACATTCAGTACTTC.